These T cell receptor beta chains were read from a single sample in a study of blood T cell repertoires in COVID-19. Some clones are missing from TCRdb's copy, which holds only in-frame ones; the method was immunoSEQ multiplex PCR. Among 100,000 to 120,000 clones listed, approximately 80% were seen once. Sequencing was performed on peripheral blood. These receptor sequences come from a woman aged 40 to 50 with acute or convalescent COVID-19. The CDR3 runs from the conserved cysteine through the conserved F or W. Fields, in order: J gene, V gene, D gene, clone size, CDR3 protein, CDR3 DNA. D genes are given only for firm matches. Not every row has a clone size; where given, it reads once, few, many or a size class.

>TRBJ1-2|TRBV30|-|-
CASRDGGSGGYGYTF
TGTGCCTCCCGGGACGGAGGCTCGGGAGGCTATGGCTACACCTTC
>TRBJ2-2|TRBV7-9|-|-
CASSLRSGNTGELFF
TGTGCCAGCAGCTTGCGTTCGGGAAATACCGGGGAGCTGTTTTTT
>TRBJ1-1|TRBV6-5|-|-
CASSVQEWNTEAFF
TGTGCCAGCAGCGTACAGGAGTGGAACACTGAAGCTTTCTTT
>TRBJ1-2|TRBV7-8|TRBD1|-
CASSVTGGNYGYTF
TGTGCCAGCAGCGTCACAGGGGGCAATTATGGCTACACCTTC
>TRBJ1-3|TRBV3-1/TRBV3-2|TRBD1|few
CASSPGTGGRGNTIYF
TGTGCCAGCAGCCCCGGGACAGGCGGTCGCGGAAACACCATATATTTT
>TRBJ1-1|TRBV7-8|TRBD1|-
CASSIGETGRTEAFF
TGTGCCAGCAGCATAGGGGAGACAGGGCGGACTGAAGCTTTCTTT
>TRBJ1-5|TRBV2|-|-
CASSPNGGANQPQHF
TGTGCCAGCAGCCCCAACGGGGGGGCGAATCAGCCCCAGCATTTT
>TRBJ1-2|TRBV4-1|TRBD1|once
CASSQERGTGFGYTF
TGCGCCAGCAGCCAAGAACGGGGGACAGGGTTTGGCTACACCTTC
>TRBJ2-7|TRBV30|-|-
CAWSVQYYEQYF
TGTGCCTGGAGTGTTCAGTACTACGAGCAGTACTTC
>TRBJ2-1|TRBV27|TRBD2|-
CASSVRGTSDYNEQFF
TGTGCCAGCAGTGTAAGAGGGACTAGCGACTACAATGAGCAGTTCTTC
>TRBJ2-5|TRBV7-2|-|-
CASSSRTPTQYF
TGTGCCAGCAGCTCTAGGACACCCACCCAGTACTTC
>TRBJ2-2|TRBV5-1|-|-
CASSLRGQGGELFF
TGCGCCAGCAGCTTAAGAGGGCAAGGCGGGGAGCTGTTTTTT
>TRBJ2-1|TRBV29-1|TRBD1|-
CSVARGTYNEQFF
TGCAGCGTTGCCAGGGGGACCTACAATGAGCAGTTCTTC
>TRBJ2-3|TRBV5-4|TRBD2|few
CASSFGGGASDTQYF
TGTGCCAGCAGCTTTGGCGGGGGGGCCTCAGATACGCAGTATTTT
>TRBJ1-2|TRBV30|-|-
CAWSLSVNYGYTF
TGTGCCTGGAGTCTTTCGGTGAACTATGGCTACACCTTC
>TRBJ2-3|TRBV4-2|-|-
CASSQEGSTDTQYF
TGTGCCAGCAGCCAAGAGGGCAGCACAGATACGCAGTATTTT
>TRBJ1-2|TRBV6-2/TRBV6-3|TRBD1|-
CASTPTGDYGYTF
TGTGCCAGCACCCCGACAGGGGACTATGGCTACACCTTC
>TRBJ1-4|TRBV6-6|-|-
CASSYDRWEEKLFF
TGTGCCAGCAGTTACGACAGGTGGGAGGAAAAACTGTTTTTT
>TRBJ1-6|TRBV5-1|TRBD1|-
CASSLQGELRSPLHF
TGCGCCAGCAGCCTTCAGGGGGAGTTACGTTCACCCCTCCACTTT
>TRBJ2-2|TRBV30|-|few
CAWRQPGLRGNTGELFF
TGTGCCTGGAGGCAACCAGGATTAAGGGGGAACACCGGGGAGCTGTTTTTT
>TRBJ1-5|TRBV19|-|-
CASSIPMGASNQPQHF
TGTGCCAGTAGTATCCCCATGGGGGCAAGCAATCAGCCCCAGCATTTT
>TRBJ1-5|TRBV12-3/TRBV12-4|-|-
CASSSGNQPQHF
TGTGCCAGCAGTTCCGGCAATCAGCCCCAGCATTTT
>TRBJ2-3|TRBV18|TRBD2|once
CASSPPGGDTQYF
TGTGCCAGCTCACCCCCGGGGGGAGATACGCAGTATTTT
>TRBJ2-7|TRBV6-6|-|-
CASSTGGSHEQYF
TGTGCCAGCAGTACTGGTGGTTCCCACGAGCAGTACTTC
>TRBJ2-5|TRBV9|-|-
CASSVDMRETQYF
TGTGCCAGCAGCGTAGATATGAGGGAGACCCAGTACTTC
>TRBJ1-2|TRBV5-1|-|-
CASSFGGAGGYTF
TGCGCCAGCAGCTTCGGGGGAGCTGGGGGCTACACCTTC
>TRBJ1-2|TRBV18|-|-
CASSPTGTPIPEVGYTF
TGTGCCAGCTCACCCACCGGGACACCTATTCCCGAAGTAGGCTACACCTTC
>TRBJ2-7|TRBV3-1/TRBV3-2|-|-
CASSQGQATYEQYF
TGTGCCAGCAGCCAAGGGCAGGCCACCTACGAGCAGTACTTC
>TRBJ2-7|TRBV2|-|-
CASSEAQALRYGQYF
TGTGCCAGCAGTGAAGCGCAGGCCCTCCGGTATGGGCAGTACTTC
>TRBJ2-7|TRBV10-2|TRBD1|-
CASSGQGGSYEQYF
TGCGCCAGCAGTGGACAGGGGGGCTCCTACGAGCAGTACTTC
>TRBJ1-2|TRBV29-1|-|-
CSVENEGGFGYTF
TGCAGCGTTGAAAATGAGGGCGGCTTTGGCTACACCTTC
>TRBJ1-2|TRBV18|TRBD1|-
CASSPDGTVYHGYTF
TGTGCCAGCTCACCAGATGGGACAGTTTACCATGGCTACACCTTC
>TRBJ2-3|TRBV2|TRBD2|-
CASRPTSGSTDTQYF
TGTGCCAGCAGACCGACTAGCGGAAGCACAGATACGCAGTATTTT
>TRBJ2-7|TRBV5-1|TRBD1|-
CASSSRGQLLYEQYF
TGCGCCAGCAGCTCCCGGGGACAGTTGCTATACGAGCAGTACTTC
>TRBJ1-1|TRBV5-6|TRBD1|-
CASSLEPLGQSEAFF
TGTGCCAGCAGCTTAGAACCCTTGGGACAGAGCGAAGCTTTCTTT
>TRBJ1-4|TRBV5-4|-|-
CASSSTGRPGANEKLFF
TGTGCCAGCAGCTCTACAGGGAGACCAGGGGCTAATGAAAAACTGTTTTTT
>TRBJ2-7|TRBV7-8|-|-
CASSRDNYEQYF
TGTGCCAGCAGCCGGGACAACTACGAGCAGTACTTC
>TRBJ2-1|TRBV19|TRBD1|few
CASSPRDRAFKQFF
TGTGCCAGTAGCCCTCGGGACAGGGCTTTTAAGCAGTTCTTC
>TRBJ2-5|TRBV7-3|TRBD1|-
CASSPGTGGETQYF
TGTGCCAGCAGCCCAGGGACAGGGGGCGAGACCCAGTACTTC
>TRBJ1-1|TRBV7-9|-|-
CASSFYTGINTEAFF
TGTGCCAGCAGCTTCTACACGGGGATCAACACTGAAGCTTTCTTT
>TRBJ2-3|TRBV5-1|TRBD1|-
CASSLGPGQDTQYF
TGCGCCAGCAGCTTGGGACCGGGACAGGATACGCAGTATTTT
>TRBJ1-6|TRBV6-5|TRBD1|-
CASSRDRGDSPLHF
TGTGCCAGTTCCCGGGACAGGGGGGATTCACCCCTCCACTTT
>TRBJ2-1|TRBV10-1|TRBD2|-
CASSEWTSGDDEQFF
TGCGCCAGCAGTGAGTGGACTAGCGGGGACGATGAGCAGTTCTTC
>TRBJ1-4|TRBV9|TRBD1|-
CASSPRGGTGGEKLFF
TGTGCCAGCAGCCCCCGAGGGGGGACAGGGGGTGAAAAACTGTTTTTT
>TRBJ2-2|TRBV7-2|-|-
CASSRAKGDTGELFF
TGTGCCAGCAGCCGCGCCAAGGGAGACACCGGGGAGCTGTTTTTT
>TRBJ1-2|TRBV19|-|-
CASSIARDYGYTF
TGTGCCAGTAGTATAGCTCGGGACTATGGCTACACCTTC
>TRBJ1-4|TRBV16|-|few
CASSQSIASSTNEKLFF
TGTGCCAGCAGCCAATCGATTGCGTCTTCAACTAATGAAAAACTGTTTTTT
>TRBJ2-2|TRBV4-3|-|-
CASSQWVYGEGELFF
TGCGCCAGCAGCCAATGGGTCTACGGGGAGGGGGAGCTGTTTTTT